The 18 T cell receptor beta chains presented below share a single source sample, sequenced in a study of T cell changes during pregnancy in multiple sclerosis. The repertoire was sequenced with immunoSEQ multiplex PCR; TCRdb's copy has only in-frame clones and lacks some. This sample has approximately 57,000 clones, with less than 95% found just once. The sequences come from peripheral blood, collected after pregnancy. These receptors originate from a female donor in good health, enrolled as a control in a pregnancy study.

The rearrangement uses TRBV28 and TRBJ1-5, with D possibly being TRBD1 (5 bases). Trimming took 5 bases from V and 3 from J, leaving 11 bases between them. CDR3 length: 14 residues. Per germline, CDR1 MDHEN and CDR2 SYDVKM. In DNA, the CDR3 is TGTGCCAGCAGTCTCCAGGGCCTCAATCAGCCCCAGCATTTT. Translated, it gives CASSLQGLNQPQHF.

The rearrangement links TRBV7-6 to TRBJ2-7, with D possibly being TRBD2 (5 bases). This CDR3 has 14 residues. Per germline, CDR1 SGHVS and CDR2 FNYEAQ. V lost 1 base and J 4 bases, leaving 11 bases between the germline ends. As DNA, the CDR3 is TGTGCCAGCAGCTTAGACCCGGGGAATTACGAGCAGTACTTC. Translated, it gives CASSLDPGNYEQYF.

Only a few counts were recorded for this clone. The chain recombines TRBV9 with TRBJ1-2; D gene ambiguous. CDR3 length: 14 residues. Germline V gene data show CDR1 as SGDLS and CDR2 as YYNGEE. The ends were cut back, 2 bases at V and 6 bases at J, with 14 bases in the middle. CDR3 sequence: CASSVYSGPHGYTF. The CDR3 nucleotides are TGTGCCAGCAGCGTTTATTCGGGTCCCCATGGCTACACCTTC. The whole variable domain, filled in from reference TRBV9 and TRBJ1-2, reads DSGVTQTPKHLITATGQRVTLRCSPRSGDLSVYWYQQSLDQGLQFLIQYYNGEERAKGNILERFSAQQFPDLHSELNLSSLELGDSALYFCASSVYSGPHGYTFGSGTRLTVV.

The chain carries TRBV7-7 and TRBJ2-3, with 7 bases fitting TRBD1. This CDR3 region has 16 residues. V lost 5 bases and J lost 4; bases outside the gene matches: 12. The germline CDR1 and CDR2 sequences are SSHAT and FNYEAQ (reference sequence). CDR3 coding DNA: TGTGCCAGCAGCCTTTTGACAGGGAGCGGAGCAGATACGCAGTATTTT. This translates into CASSLLTGSGADTQYF.

The gene calls are TRBV9 and TRBJ1-6; 9 bases agree with TRBD1. The CDR3 runs to 15 residues. J gave up 3 bases and V 3 bases, and 1 base lay outside the gene matches. The germline V gene has CDR1 SGDLS and CDR2 YYNGEE. The CDR3 bases are TGTGCCAGCAGCGAGACAGGGGGCTATAATTCACCCCTCCACTTT. It translates to CASSETGGYNSPLHF.

This clone is a singleton in its sample. The J gene is TRBJ2-1, the V gene TRBV7-9, with D maybe TRBD2 (6 bases). Germline values: CDR1 SEHNR, CDR2 FQNEAQ (reference sequence). The CDR3 has 16 amino acids. Trimming removed 5 bases from V and 0 bases from J, with 14 bases in between. The CDR3 bases are TGTGCCAGCAGCAAGACTAGTGGAAGCTCCTACAATGAGCAGTTCTTC. Translation: CASSKTSGSSYNEQFF. The whole variable domain, remainder taken from reference TRBV7-9 and TRBJ2-1, is DTGVSQNPRHKITKRGQNVTFRCDPISEHNRLYWYRQTLGQGPEFLTYFQNEAQLEKSRLLSDRFSAERPKGSFSTLEIQRTEQGDSAMYLCASSKTSGSSYNEQFFGPGTRLTVL.

This chain connects TRBV7-3 to TRBJ2-1, with TRBD2 as a possible D gene (6 bases). The germline V gene has CDR1 SGHTA and CDR2 FQGTGA. The CDR3 has 13 amino acids. Trimming pared 3 bases from V and 8 bases from J, leaving 11 bases between. The CDR3 DNA reads as TGTGCCAGCAGCTTGGACTATCTAGATGAGCAGTTCTTC. Its protein is CASSLDYLDEQFF. Complete variable domain (other parts from reference TRBV7-3 and TRBJ2-1): GAGVSQTPSNKVTEKGKYVELRCDPISGHTALYWYRQSLGQGPEFLIYFQGTGAADDSGLPNDRFFAVRPEGSVSTLKIQRTERGDSAVYLCASSLDYLDEQFFGPGTRLTVL.

The V and J genes are TRBV7-9 and TRBJ2-1, with D perhaps TRBD1 (6 bases). The V and J ends lost 4 bases and 7 bases respectively, with 14 bases between them. CDR1 and CDR2 (germline): SEHNR, FQNEAQ (reference sequence). The CDR3 covers 14 residues. The CDR3 loop reads CASSSTGNGNEQFF. The CDR3, as DNA: TGTGCCAGCAGCTCCACAGGGAATGGAAATGAGCAGTTCTTC.

This clone was seen only once. For the CDR3, the DNA is TGTGCCAGCTCACTGGAGGGGCCTGGGGCCAACGTCCTGACTTTC. It yields the protein CASSLEGPGANVLTF. V gene TRBV18 combines with J gene TRBJ2-6, with D possibly being TRBD2 (6 bases). Germline lookup yields CDR1 KGHSH and CDR2 LQKENI. The V end lost 4 bases, the J end lost 2 bases, and 9 bases lay between the germline ends. CDR3 length: 15 amino acids.

The chain uses TRBV12-5 and TRBJ2-1; 7 bases map to TRBD1. The germline V gene has CDR1 LGHNT and CDR2 FRNRAP. The J segment lost 7 bases and the V segment lost 4 bases, leaving 7 bases of the junction unmatched. The CDR3 is 14 residues long. CDR3 loop: CASGSGQRRNEQFF. The CDR3 DNA reads TGTGCTAGTGGTTCGGGACAGAGGAGGAATGAGCAGTTCTTC.

The rearrangement links TRBV4-3 to TRBJ2-1; TRBD1 matches at 7 bases. In germline, CDR1 is LGHNA, CDR2 YSLEER. Unmatched junction bases numbered 3, after V lost 0 bases and J lost 10 bases. The CDR3 is 13 residues long. CDR3 sequence reads: CASSQEEQGEQFF. The CDR3 nucleotides read TGCGCCAGCAGCCAAGAGGAACAGGGGGAGCAGTTCTTC.

The chain carries TRBV6-5 and TRBJ2-7; 9 bases are a match to TRBD1. V trimming: 8 bases; J trimming: 2 bases; junction bases outside the gene matches: 4. The length of the CDR3 is 13 residues. From germline, CDR1 is MNHEY and CDR2 SVGAGI. CDR3 sequence (DNA): TGTGCCAGCCGTGGACAGGGGACCTACGAGCAGTACTTC. Protein sequence: CASRGQGTYEQYF.

The rearrangement joins TRBV30 to TRBJ2-7; TRBD2 agrees at 13 bases. The CDR3 totals 19 residues. Germline V gives CDR1 GTSNPN, CDR2 SVGIG (reference sequence). V was clipped by 3 bases and J by 2 bases; unmatched bases: 16. The chain's CDR3 is CAWSKLTSGGHNSAYEQYF. The CDR3 coding sequence is TGTGCCTGGAGCAAACTGACTAGCGGGGGGCACAATAGCGCCTACGAGCAGTACTTC.

This clone was picked up one time. V gene TRBV27 combines with J gene TRBJ2-1; TRBD1 aligns across 7 bases. The CDR3 is 13 residues long. Germline lookup yields CDR1 MNHEY and CDR2 SMNVEV (reference sequence). Trimming at V came to 6 bases and at J to 9 bases, leaving 8 bases not matched to a gene. In DNA form, the CDR3 reads TGTGCCAGCAGAAATTCTGACAGGGCTGAGCAGTTCTTC. Its protein is CASRNSDRAEQFF.

J is TRBJ2-2 and V is TRBV6-6, with D unresolved. Germline-derived CDR1 and CDR2 are MNHNY and SVGAGI (reference sequence). Trimming left V 7 bases short and J 1 base short, with 7 bases between. The CDR3 has 13 residues. Written as DNA, the CDR3 is TGTGCCAGCATCCGACAGAACACCGGGGAGCTGTTTTTT. This codes for CASIRQNTGELFF.

The V gene is TRBV11-2, the J gene TRBJ1-2, with D possibly being TRBD1 (6 bases). With 5 bases removed from V and 8 bases from J, the gap between germline ends came to 12 bases. The CDR3 runs 12 residues. The germline gives CDR1 SGHAT, CDR2 FQNNGV. CDR3 in amino acids: CASSPQGDGYTF. The CDR3 region has the DNA TGTGCCAGCAGCCCACAGGGAGACGGCTACACCTTC.

J is TRBJ1-2 and V is TRBV19, with D perhaps matching TRBD1 (5 bases). The CDR3 has 13 residues. Germline assignment: CDR1 LNHDA and CDR2 SQIVND (reference sequence). V lost 0 bases, J lost 8 bases, and 10 bases lay in between. CDR3 residues: CASSIDRRAGYTF. The CDR3, as DNA: TGTGCCAGTAGTATAGATCGCAGGGCCGGCTACACCTTC. The full variable domain, completed using reference TRBV19 and TRBJ1-2, is DGGITQSPKYLFRKEGQNVTLSCEQNLNHDAMYWYRQDPGQGLRLIYYSQIVNDFQKGDIAEGYSVSREKKESFPLTVTSAQKNPTAFYLCASSIDRRAGYTFGSGTRLTVV.

The rearrangement joins TRBV27 to TRBJ1-2; weak D call: TRBD1 (5 bases). This CDR3 comprises 14 residues. V lost 4 bases and J lost 5, with 14 bases in between. Germline V CDR1 and CDR2: MNHEY, SMNVEV (reference sequence). This chain's CDR3 is CASSSRGGGYGYTF. The CDR3 DNA reads as TGTGCCAGCAGTTCCCGGGGGGGTGGTTATGGCTACACCTTC.